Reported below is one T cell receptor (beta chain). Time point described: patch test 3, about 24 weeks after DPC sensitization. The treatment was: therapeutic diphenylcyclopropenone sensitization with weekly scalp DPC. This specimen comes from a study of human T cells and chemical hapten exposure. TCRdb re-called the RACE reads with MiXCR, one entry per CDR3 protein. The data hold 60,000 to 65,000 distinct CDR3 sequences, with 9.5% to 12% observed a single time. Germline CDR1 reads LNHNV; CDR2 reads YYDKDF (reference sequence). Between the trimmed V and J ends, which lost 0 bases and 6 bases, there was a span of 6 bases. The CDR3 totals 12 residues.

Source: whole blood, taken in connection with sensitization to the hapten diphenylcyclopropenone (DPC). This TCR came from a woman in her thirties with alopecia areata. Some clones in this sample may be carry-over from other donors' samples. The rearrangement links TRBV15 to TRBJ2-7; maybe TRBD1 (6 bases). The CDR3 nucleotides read TGTGCCACCAGCAGAGACAGGGGCGAGCAGTACTTC. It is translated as CATSRDRGEQYF.